This passage covers 3 T cell receptor beta chains from one sample sequenced in a study of response to subunit inactivated influenza vaccine. In TCRdb, the RT-PCR reads were re-called with MiXCR into one record per CDR3 protein. Altogether around 470,000 distinct CDR3 sequences are present, roughly 7.9% being singletons, with the ten largest covering around 13%. The sequencing used PBMCs from blood, collected about 24 months after vaccination. These receptor sequences come from a man aged 50-75 years who received an inactivated influenza vaccine.

V usage is TRBV12-3 or TRBV12-4 and J usage is TRBJ2-2; the match to TRBD2 covers 13 bases. The CDR3 extends over 15 amino acids. Germline trimming cut 4 bases from V and 14 bases from J; bases unmatched to any gene: 10. CDR3 DNA sequence: TGTGCCAGCAGTTCCCTAACCGGGACTAGCGGGAAACTGTTTTTT. It codes for CASSSLTGTSGKLFF.

In its sample, this clonotype was seen many times. As DNA, the CDR3 is TGTGCCAGCAGACCGTCCGGGGGAGAGACCCAGTACTTC. Its translation is CASRPSGGETQYF. The J gene is TRBJ2-5, the V gene TRBV6-2 or TRBV6-3, with D maybe TRBD2 (6 bases). CDR3 length equals 13 residues. Trimming took off 6 bases at V and 4 bases at J, with 12 bases between the two ends. Germline values: CDR1 MNHEY, CDR2 SVGEGT.

The CDR3 loop is CASSFAGASNQPQHF. CDR3 sequence (DNA): TGTGCCAGCAGTTTCGCGGGGGCCAGCAATCAGCCCCAGCATTTT. J is TRBJ1-5 and V is TRBV12-3 or TRBV12-4; TRBD1 might be the D (6 bases). The V gene lost 3 bases and the J gene lost 1 base, with 10 bases spanning the gap. This CDR3 comprises 15 residues.